Below are 16 T cell receptor beta chains sequenced from a single sample in a study of OX40 agonist ivuxolimab in advanced cancers. Assay: immunoSEQ multiplex PCR; the TCRdb copy retains only in-frame clones and omits some. Counted here are under 80,000 clones, about nine tenths occurring once; the ten biggest clones make up less than 0.8%. Sequenced here: CD4+ or CD8+ T cells sorted from blood, sampled in a trial of the OX40 agonist ivuxolimab. The receptor set was obtained from an adult with an advanced solid tumor such as melanoma, head and neck, liver or kidney cancer.

The J gene is TRBJ1-6, the V gene TRBV5-6, with no clear D. Germline V gene sequence: CDR1 SGHDT, CDR2 YYEEEE. V lost 0 bases, J lost 8 bases, and 9 bases lay in between. The CDR3 length is 14 residues. The CDR3 loop reads CASSLGRRDSPLHF. CDR3 bases: TGTGCCAGCAGCTTGGGACGGAGAGATTCACCCCTCCACTTT.

V and J are TRBV7-9 and TRBJ1-4; 9 positions agree with TRBD1. Germline V gives CDR1 SEHNR, CDR2 FQNEAQ (reference sequence). This CDR3 has 15 residues. The junction had 4 bases not matched to a gene; V was cut back by 4 bases and J by 4 bases. The DNA for the CDR3 is TGTGCCAGCAGCTGGCCGGGACAGGGTAATGAAAAACTGTTTTTT. It specifies CASSWPGQGNEKLFF.

The chain employs TRBV27 and TRBJ1-2; D is possibly TRBD1 (5 bases). The CDR3 is 15 residues long. V was shortened by 8 bases and J by 4 bases, with 20 bases between the two germline ends. Germline CDR1 and CDR2: MNHEY and SMNVEV (reference sequence). CDR3 nucleotides: TGTGCCAGCCAAGAGAGGCAGGGATCGGGCTATGGCTACACCTTC. This sequence encodes CASQERQGSGYGYTF.

The genes are TRBV19 and TRBJ2-5; tentatively, D is TRBD1 or TRBD2 (6 bases each). The germline V gene has CDR1 LNHDA and CDR2 SQIVND (reference sequence). The CDR3 extends over 14 amino acids. Trimming took off 7 bases at V and 5 bases at J, with 17 bases between the two ends. CDR3: CASTEQGGGETQYF. CDR3 DNA sequence: TGTGCCAGTACCGAACAGGGAGGTGGTGAGACCCAGTACTTC. Full variable domain (missing parts from reference TRBV19 and TRBJ2-5): DGGITQSPKYLFRKEGQNVTLSCEQNLNHDAMYWYRQDPGQGLRLIYYSQIVNDFQKGDIAEGYSVSREKKESFPLTVTSAQKNPTAFYLCASTEQGGGETQYFGPGTRLLVL.

V usage is TRBV30 and J usage is TRBJ1-6; D is uncertain. The CDR3 is made up of 15 amino acids. In germline, CDR1 is GTSNPN, CDR2 SVGIG (reference sequence). The V gene lost 1 base and the J gene lost 3 bases, with 10 bases spanning the gap. In nucleotides, the CDR3 is TGTGCCTGGAGTGCCGGAGCCCTCTATAATTCACCCCTCCACTTT. This sequence encodes CAWSAGALYNSPLHF.

The rearrangement uses TRBV25-1 and TRBJ1-2; D perhaps matches TRBD1 (5 bases). Trimming took 9 bases from V and 4 from J, leaving 12 bases between them. This CDR3 comprises 12 residues. From germline, CDR1 is MGHDK and CDR2 SYGVNS. Here the CDR3 reads CASATELYGYTF. The CDR3 DNA sequence: TGTGCCAGTGCGACAGAACTCTATGGCTACACCTTC.

V usage is TRBV5-4 and J usage is TRBJ2-3; no reliable D call. Trimming left V 7 bases short and J 4 bases short, with 19 bases between. The CDR3 has 15 amino acids. Germline V gene lookup returns CDR1 SGHNT and CDR2 YYREEE (reference sequence). Here the CDR3 DNA reads TGTGCCAGCTCCCTCAGTCAAGATCGCCCAGATACGCAGTATTTT. This sequence encodes CASSLSQDRPDTQYF.

This chain uses TRBV6-6 with TRBJ1-2; TRBD1 is a possible D gene (6 bases). Germline CDR1 MNHNY, CDR2 SVGAGI (reference sequence). This CDR3 region has 15 residues. Trimming stripped 6 bases from V and 1 base from J, with 15 bases between. The CDR3 DNA reads TGTGCCAGCAGACTAGAACAGGGATATAACTATGGCTACACCTTC. Its protein is CASRLEQGYNYGYTF.

The J gene is TRBJ2-1, the V gene TRBV7-9; D not resolved. The V gene's germline CDR1 is SEHNR and CDR2 FQNEAQ (reference sequence). The ends were cut back, 5 bases at V and 4 bases at J, with 18 bases in the middle. CDR3 size: 16 residues. This chain's CDR3 is CASSEVETGRYNEQFF. The CDR3 DNA reads as TGTGCCAGCAGCGAAGTTGAAACGGGCAGATACAATGAGCAGTTCTTC.

The table lists this clone with a few counts. V and J are TRBV19 and TRBJ1-3, with D perhaps TRBD1 (6 bases). Trimming cost V 7 bases and J 3 bases, with 13 bases left between them. The CDR3 loop spans 14 amino acids. The germline gives CDR1 LNHDA, CDR2 SQIVND (reference sequence). The CDR3 region is CASTGGRYGNTIYF. CDR3 in DNA: TGTGCCAGTACCGGGGGGCGTTATGGAAACACCATATATTTT.

The chain uses TRBV27 and TRBJ2-4; possibly TRBD1 for D (5 bases). CDR1 is MNHEY, CDR2 SMNVEV, per germline (reference sequence). Trimming took off 2 bases at V and 1 base at J, with 9 bases between the two ends. The CDR3 is 15 residues long. CDR3: CASSLARAAKNIQYF. DNA for the CDR3: TGTGCCAGCAGTTTAGCCAGGGCGGCCAAAAACATTCAGTACTTC.

The table lists this clone with a count of one. The V gene is TRBV6-4, the J gene TRBJ1-2; D is unclear. The CDR3 runs to 13 residues. With 2 bases removed from V and 4 bases from J, the gap between germline ends came to 8 bases. The germline CDR1 and CDR2 sequences are MRHNA and SNTAGT. CDR3 sequence reads: CASSDGHSYGYTF. CDR3 in DNA: TGTGCCAGCAGTGACGGTCACAGCTATGGCTACACCTTC.

The CDR3 nucleotides are TGTGCCAGCAGCCCCCTGGGGGCAGGGTTGCATGGCTACACCTTC. Amino acid sequence: CASSPLGAGLHGYTF. V and J are TRBV28 and TRBJ1-2, with D possibly matching TRBD1 (6 bases). V lost 6 bases to trimming and J lost 6 bases, with 20 bases between them. Germline V CDR1 and CDR2: MDHEN, SYDVKM. The CDR3 extends over 15 amino acids.

The chain joins TRBV2 to TRBJ2-1, with TRBD1 matching 8 bases. CDR1 SNHLY and CDR2 FYNNEI come from the germline V gene. The CDR3 consists of 13 residues. Germline trimming cut 6 bases from V and 10 bases from J; bases unmatched to any gene: 8. The CDR3 DNA sequence: TGTGCCAGCAGGCCGGGACAGGTGGGCGAGCAGTTCTTC. Encoded protein: CASRPGQVGEQFF.

The chain links TRBV5-1 to TRBJ1-5, with 10 bases lining up with TRBD1. There are 16 residues in the CDR3. Per the germline V gene, CDR1 is SGHRS and CDR2 is YFSETQ. V lost 0 bases to trimming and J lost 0 bases; unmatched junction nucleotides: 0. CDR3 sequence (DNA): TGCGCCAGCAGCTTGGGGGACAGGGGTAGCAATCAGCCCCAGCATTTT. Encoded protein: CASSLGDRGSNQPQHF.

The chain employs TRBV15 and TRBJ1-1; tentative D call: TRBD1 (6 bases). V gave up 1 base and J gave up 4 bases, with 10 bases separating them. Germline V gene data show CDR1 as LNHNV and CDR2 as YYDKDF (reference sequence). The CDR3 is made up of 14 amino acids. The CDR3 coding sequence is TGTGCCACCAGCAGAGGAGGGGGGAGCACTGAAGCTTTCTTT. This gives the protein CATSRGGGSTEAFF.